Reported below is one TCR beta chain. This clonotype has only a few counts. Its antigen specificity is not known. No base quality information exists; no much larger clone differs at one position. The sample originates from a study of naive and memory T cell subsets (dated by TCRdb to about 2017). About the full investigation: Sorted naive and memory T cell subsets from peripheral blood were analyzed in the study using a UMI-based, open-source pipeline for TCR alpha and beta sequencing. Complete agreement was observed between the functional CMV T cell responses and the IgG serology results. RNA was DNase-treated and reverse transcribed with TCR constant-region primers, mostly using SuperScript III. The research as a whole found: RNA-based TCR counts may be affected by expression changes linked to T cell activation and differentiation. After error correction, only a single occurrence was seen for over 90% of naive TCR sequences, so much steeper abundance distributions were produced than in memory subsets. Naive repertoires, especially CD8, contained a few larger clonotypes, possibly memory cells re-expressing CD45RA. The repertoire findings for the naive and memory subsets could not be validated against a ground truth, as none was available. A power law was followed by TCR abundance, with an exponent that differed between naive and memory subsets but was consistent across the three individuals. In both CD4 and CD8 cells, the Gini index increased while Shannon and inverse Simpson diversity decreased from naive through CM, EM and EMRA. Clonotypes were defined as single alpha or beta chain sequences, not paired alpha/beta receptors.

Library preparation used UMI-ligation and nested PCR. To cover both TRBC1 and TRBC2, the beta constant-region primer consisted of an equimolar mix of two oligonucleotides. The ligated cDNA went through four rounds of PCR with nested alpha and beta constant-region primers together with the SP2 primer. A single-stranded oligonucleotide containing the SP2 primer and a 12-nucleotide UMI was joined to the 3' end of the cDNA by T4 RNA ligase 1. Incubation of the ligation reaction lasted about 19-24 hours at 16 degrees C. PCR2 was usually performed as a SYBR Green qPCR and halted at a preset threshold so that over-amplification would not occur. Apart from the first purification, every purification step used Agencourt AMPure XP magnetic beads. Libraries were quantified by Qubit and checked on a TapeStation, where a main peak was expected near 650 bp. Sequencing of the pooled libraries was done on an Illumina MiSeq using v2 2x251 paired-end kits, which typically yielded roughly 0.9-2.2 million reads per sample. Libraries were pooled at approximately 4 nM per sample, and roughly 4.5-7.5% PhiX was added to improve cluster recognition. The authors' analysis ran thus. Decombinator assigned V and J genes to Demultiplexor-processed FASTQ reads by tag matching, allowing a single base-pair mismatch. Collapsinator used UMIs to correct both sequencing errors and frequency errors arising from PCR heterogeneity. TCRs were translated and CDR3s were extracted from the conserved cysteine to the FGXG phenylalanine by CDR3Translator, with non-productive sequences being flagged. Gini, Shannon entropy and inverse Simpson indices were calculated on repertoires that had been subsampled to equal numbers of UMI-defined TCRs. Within the linear range, a power law was fitted by maximum likelihood to the distributions of clonotype abundance. Similar UMI counts, unique TCR numbers and clonal distributions were obtained with the pipeline and with MIGEC on one naive CD8 sample. One analysis removed from the naive repertoire any naive TCRs that were also found in any memory subset from the same donor. A set of several thousand CMV-associated CDR3 sequences, compiled from VDJdb and a published dataset, was used to search the repertoires. TCRdb applied fastp at Q25 and MiXCR to the public reads, then kept only in-frame beta chains. CDR3 protein duplicates are merged, each entry listing the most common genes and DNA. TCRdb assigned the V and J calls; the authors' analysis was not used. The sample table shows about 150,000 distinct CDR3 sequences, and under 25% are seen once. About 0.11% of the sample lies in the top ten.

From the second PCR step on, the TCR alpha and beta chain libraries were amplified in separate reactions. The CMV status of each donor was determined by measuring IFNgamma production from CD4+ T cells after fresh PBMCs had been stimulated overnight with CMV viral lysate. CD4 T cells were positively selected using Miltenyi beads, after which CD8 T cells were positively selected from the CD4-negative fraction. After staining for CD3, CD4, CD8, CD45RA, CD27 and a live/dead dye, cells were sorted on a BD Aria II into four subsets based on CD45RA and CD27. Blood came from a few healthy volunteers, each fractionated into CD4 and CD8 T cells and then into four differentiation subsets. Roughly 120 ml of peripheral blood was collected from each donor, and PBMC were isolated from the blood using Ficoll-Paque PLUS density-gradient centrifugation. Sorted cells were lysed in RLT buffer, and RNA was extracted with a Qiagen RNeasy kit and stored at -80°C.

From its cysteine to its phenylalanine, the CDR3 spans 15 amino acids. The DNA shown is the 45-base CDR3, in frame from base 1. The germline ends are 17 bases apart after V is trimmed by 4 bases and J by 4 bases. CDR1 and CDR2 were assigned from the germline V gene as MNHNS and SASEGT. The sequencing input was naive CD4+ T cells from blood. Interpreted using the paper, the cell subset or site label stands for: naive T cells, CD45RA high CD27+. The sequence was collected from a human donor in good health. The chain employs TRBV6-1 and TRBJ2-7; the D region possibly corresponds to TRBD1 (6 bases align). CDR3 sequence: CASSATRTAVYEQYF. The nucleotides read TGTGCCAGCAGTGCTACCCGGACAGCGGTATACGAGCAGTACTTC.